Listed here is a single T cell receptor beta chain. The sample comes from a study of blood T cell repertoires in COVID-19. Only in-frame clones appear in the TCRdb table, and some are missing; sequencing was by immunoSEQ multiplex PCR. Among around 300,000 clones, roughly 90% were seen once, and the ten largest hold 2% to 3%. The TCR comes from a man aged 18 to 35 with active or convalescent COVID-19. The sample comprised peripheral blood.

The CDR3 nucleotides are TGTGCCAGCAGCTTAGGACAGGGGGCTGAGACCCAGTACTTC. Its protein product is CASSLGQGAETQYF. This chain connects TRBV11-2 to TRBJ2-5; the match to TRBD1 covers 10 bases. V was pared by 1 base and J by 5 bases, with 1 base of the junction left unmatched. The CDR3 is 14 amino acids. Germline-derived CDR1 and CDR2 are SGHAT and FQNNGV.